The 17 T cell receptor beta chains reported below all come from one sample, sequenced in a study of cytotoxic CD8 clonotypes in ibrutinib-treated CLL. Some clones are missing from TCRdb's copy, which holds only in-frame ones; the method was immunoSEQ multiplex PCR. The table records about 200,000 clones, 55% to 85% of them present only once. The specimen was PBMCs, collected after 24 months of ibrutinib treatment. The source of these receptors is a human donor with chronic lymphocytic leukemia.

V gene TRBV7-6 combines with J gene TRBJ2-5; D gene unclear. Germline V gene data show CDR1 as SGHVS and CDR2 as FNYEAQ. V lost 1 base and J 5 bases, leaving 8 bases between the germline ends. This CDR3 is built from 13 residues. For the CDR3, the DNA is TGTGCCAGCAGCTTAGATGCGCTGGAGACCCAGTACTTC. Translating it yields CASSLDALETQYF.

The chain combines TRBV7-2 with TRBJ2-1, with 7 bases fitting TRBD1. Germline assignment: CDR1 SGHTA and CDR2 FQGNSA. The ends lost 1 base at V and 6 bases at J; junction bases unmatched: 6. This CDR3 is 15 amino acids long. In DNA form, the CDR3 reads TGTGCCAGCAGCTTAGTCAGGGGGACGCGCAATGAGCAGTTCTTC. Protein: CASSLVRGTRNEQFF.

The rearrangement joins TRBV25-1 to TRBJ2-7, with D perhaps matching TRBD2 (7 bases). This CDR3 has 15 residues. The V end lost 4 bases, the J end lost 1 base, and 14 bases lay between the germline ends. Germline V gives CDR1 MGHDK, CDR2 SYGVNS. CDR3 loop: CASSVRGGGSYEQYF. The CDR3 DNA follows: TGTGCCAGCAGTGTTCGCGGGGGCGGGTCCTACGAGCAGTACTTC.

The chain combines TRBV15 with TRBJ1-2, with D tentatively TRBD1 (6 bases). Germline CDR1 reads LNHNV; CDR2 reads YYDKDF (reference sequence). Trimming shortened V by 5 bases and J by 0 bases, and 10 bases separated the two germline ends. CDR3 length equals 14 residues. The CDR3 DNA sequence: TGTGCCACCAGCGTGGACAGAGCTAACTATGGCTACACCTTC. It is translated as CATSVDRANYGYTF.

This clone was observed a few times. The CDR3, as DNA: TGTGCCAGCAGCTTAGTCGGGGGTGCCGGGGGCAATCAGCCCCAGCATTTT. Translation gives CASSLVGGAGGNQPQHF. The V call is TRBV7-9, the J call TRBJ1-5; the D gene is possibly TRBD1 (5 bases). Deletions cut 1 base from V and 2 bases from J, with 15 bases between. From germline, CDR1 is SEHNR and CDR2 FQNEAQ (reference sequence). The CDR3 covers 17 residues.

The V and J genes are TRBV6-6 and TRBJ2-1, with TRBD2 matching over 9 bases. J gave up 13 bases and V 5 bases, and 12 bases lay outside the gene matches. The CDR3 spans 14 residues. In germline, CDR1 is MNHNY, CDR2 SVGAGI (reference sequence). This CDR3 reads CASSPGGPSGDQFF. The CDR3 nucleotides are TGTGCCAGCAGTCCAGGGGGACCTAGCGGGGATCAGTTCTTC.

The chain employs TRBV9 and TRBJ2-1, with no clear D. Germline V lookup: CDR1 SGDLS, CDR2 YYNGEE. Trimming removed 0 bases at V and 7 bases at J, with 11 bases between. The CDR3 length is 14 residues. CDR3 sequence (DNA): TGTGCCAGCAGCGTAGCAGTTTTCCCAAATGAGCAGTTCTTC. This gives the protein CASSVAVFPNEQFF.

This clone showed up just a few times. CDR3 amino acids: CASSLVLNTEAFF. The CDR3 DNA follows: TGCGCCAGCAGCTTGGTCCTGAACACTGAAGCTTTCTTT. V usage is TRBV5-1 and J usage is TRBJ1-1; no clear D. The CDR3 is 13 residues long. CDR1 and CDR2 from the germline V gene are SGHRS and YFSETQ. Trimming shortened V by 0 bases and J by 0 bases, and 3 bases separated the two germline ends. Filled out from reference TRBV5-1 and TRBJ1-1, the complete variable domain reads KAGVTQTPRYLIKTRGQQVTLSCSPISGHRSVSWYQQTPGQGLQFLFEYFSETQRNKGNFPGRFSGRQFSNSRSEMNVSTLELGDSALYLCASSLVLNTEAFFGQGTRLTVV.

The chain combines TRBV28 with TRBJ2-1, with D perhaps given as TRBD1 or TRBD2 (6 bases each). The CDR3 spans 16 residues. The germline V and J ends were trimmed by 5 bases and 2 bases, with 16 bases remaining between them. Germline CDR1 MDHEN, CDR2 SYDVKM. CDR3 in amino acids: CASSSRGLFPYNEQFF. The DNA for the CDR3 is TGTGCCAGCAGTAGCAGGGGACTTTTCCCCTACAATGAGCAGTTCTTC. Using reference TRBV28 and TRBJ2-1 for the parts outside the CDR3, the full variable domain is DVKVTQSSRYLVKRTGEKVFLECVQDMDHENMFWYRQDPGLGLRLIYFSYDVKMKEKGDIPEGYSVSREKKERFSLILESASTNQTSMYLCASSSRGLFPYNEQFFGPGTRLTVL.

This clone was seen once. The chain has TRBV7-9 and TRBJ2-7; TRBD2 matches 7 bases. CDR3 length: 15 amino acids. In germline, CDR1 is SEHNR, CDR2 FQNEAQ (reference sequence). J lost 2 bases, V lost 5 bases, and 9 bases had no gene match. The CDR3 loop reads CASSIPRGSTYEQYF. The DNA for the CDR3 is TGTGCCAGCAGCATCCCTCGCGGGAGTACCTACGAGCAGTACTTC.

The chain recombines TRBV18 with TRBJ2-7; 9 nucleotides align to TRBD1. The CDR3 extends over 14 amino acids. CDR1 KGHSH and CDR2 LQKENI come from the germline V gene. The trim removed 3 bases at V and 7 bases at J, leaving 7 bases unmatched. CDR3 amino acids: CASSPGTGIGEQYF. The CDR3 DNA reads TGTGCCAGCTCACCCGGGACAGGGATAGGGGAGCAGTACTTC.

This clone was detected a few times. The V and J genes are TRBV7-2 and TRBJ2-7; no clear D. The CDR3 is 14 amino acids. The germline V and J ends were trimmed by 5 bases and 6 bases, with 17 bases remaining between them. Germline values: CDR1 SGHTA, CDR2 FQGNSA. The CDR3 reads CASSREWGMGEQYF. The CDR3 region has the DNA TGTGCCAGCAGCAGGGAATGGGGAATGGGCGAGCAGTACTTC.

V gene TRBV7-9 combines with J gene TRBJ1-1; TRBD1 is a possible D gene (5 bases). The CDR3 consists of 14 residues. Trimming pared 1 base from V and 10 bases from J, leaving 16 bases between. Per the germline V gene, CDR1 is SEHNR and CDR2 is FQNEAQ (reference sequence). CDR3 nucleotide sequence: TGTGCCAGCAGCTTAGGGCAGGGTGCGGGTGGAGCTTTCTTT. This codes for CASSLGQGAGGAFF.

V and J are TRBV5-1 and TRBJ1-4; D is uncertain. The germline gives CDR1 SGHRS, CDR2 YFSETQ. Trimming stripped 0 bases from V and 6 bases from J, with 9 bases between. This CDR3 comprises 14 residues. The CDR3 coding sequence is TGCGCCAGCAGCTTGGCCGGCACGGATGAAAAACTGTTTTTT. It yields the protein CASSLAGTDEKLFF.

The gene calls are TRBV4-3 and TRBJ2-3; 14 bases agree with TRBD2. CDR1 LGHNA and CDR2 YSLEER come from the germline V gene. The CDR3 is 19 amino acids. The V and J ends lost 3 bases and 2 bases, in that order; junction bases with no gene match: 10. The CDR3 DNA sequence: TGCGCCAGCAGCCACACCGCCGGGACTAGCGGGAGATTCACAGATACGCAGTATTTT. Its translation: CASSHTAGTSGRFTDTQYF.

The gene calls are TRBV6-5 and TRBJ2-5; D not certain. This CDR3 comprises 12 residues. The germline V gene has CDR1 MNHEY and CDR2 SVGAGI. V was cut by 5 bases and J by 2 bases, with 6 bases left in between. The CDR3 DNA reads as TGTGCCAGCAGTACCGTACAAGAGACCCAGTACTTC. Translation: CASSTVQETQYF.

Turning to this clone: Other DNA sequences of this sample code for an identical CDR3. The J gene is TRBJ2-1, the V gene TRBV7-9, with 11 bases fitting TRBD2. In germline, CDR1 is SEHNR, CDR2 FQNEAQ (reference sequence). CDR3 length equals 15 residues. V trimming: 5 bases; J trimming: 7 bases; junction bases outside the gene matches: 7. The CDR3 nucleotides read TGTGCCAGCAGCCAACTAGCGGGAGCGCAGAATGAGCAGTTCTTC. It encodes CASSQLAGAQNEQFF.